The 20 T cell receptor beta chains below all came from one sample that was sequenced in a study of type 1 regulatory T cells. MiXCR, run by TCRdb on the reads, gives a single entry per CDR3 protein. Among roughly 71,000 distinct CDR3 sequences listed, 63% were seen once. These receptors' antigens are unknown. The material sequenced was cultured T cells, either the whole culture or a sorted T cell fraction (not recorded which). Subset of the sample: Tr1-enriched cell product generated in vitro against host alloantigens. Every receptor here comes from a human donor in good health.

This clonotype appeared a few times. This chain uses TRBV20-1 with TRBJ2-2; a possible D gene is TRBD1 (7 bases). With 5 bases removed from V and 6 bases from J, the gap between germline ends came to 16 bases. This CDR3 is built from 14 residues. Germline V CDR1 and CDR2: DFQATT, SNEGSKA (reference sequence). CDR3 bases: TGCAGTGCTGTCAGGGGGGTCGGGTCCGGGGAGCTGTTTTTT. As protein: CSAVRGVGSGELFF.

CDR3 in amino acids: CSARAGLLNEQYF. DNA of the CDR3: TGCAGTGCTAGAGCGGGACTCCTTAATGAGCAGTACTTC. The V call is TRBV20-1, the J call TRBJ2-7; the D gene is possibly TRBD2 (6 bases). Germline CDR1 and CDR2: DFQATT and SNEGSKA (reference sequence). The CDR3 covers 13 residues. Between the trimmed V and J ends, which lost 1 base and 7 bases, there was a span of 14 bases.

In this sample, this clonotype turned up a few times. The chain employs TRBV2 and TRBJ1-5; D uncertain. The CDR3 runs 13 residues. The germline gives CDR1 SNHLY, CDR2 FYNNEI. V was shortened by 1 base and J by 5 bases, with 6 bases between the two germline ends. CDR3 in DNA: TGTGCCAGCAGTGAAGAACAAGATCAGCCCCAGCATTTT. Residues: CASSEEQDQPQHF.

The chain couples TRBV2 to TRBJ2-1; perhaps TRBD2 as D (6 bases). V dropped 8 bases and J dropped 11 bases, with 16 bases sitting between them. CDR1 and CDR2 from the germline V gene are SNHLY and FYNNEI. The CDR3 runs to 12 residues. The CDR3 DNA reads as TGTGCCAGCGAAAGGTGGGGGAGGCAGCAGTTCTTC. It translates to CASERWGRQQFF. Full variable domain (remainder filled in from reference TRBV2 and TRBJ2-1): EPEVTQTPSHQVTQMGQEVILRCVPISNHLYFYWYRQILGQKVEFLVSFYNNEISEKSEIFDDQFSVERPDGSNFTLKIRSTKLEDSAMYFCASERWGRQQFFGPGTRLTVL.

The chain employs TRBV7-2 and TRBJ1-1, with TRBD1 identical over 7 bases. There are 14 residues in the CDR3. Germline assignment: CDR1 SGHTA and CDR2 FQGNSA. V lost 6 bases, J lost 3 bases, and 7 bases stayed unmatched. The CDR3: CASSPAQGDTEAFF. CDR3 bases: TGTGCCAGCAGTCCCGCCCAGGGGGACACTGAAGCTTTCTTT.

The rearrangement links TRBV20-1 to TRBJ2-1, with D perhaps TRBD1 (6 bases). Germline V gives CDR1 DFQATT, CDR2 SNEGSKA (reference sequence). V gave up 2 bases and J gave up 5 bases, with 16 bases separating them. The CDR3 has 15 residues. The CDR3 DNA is TGCAGTGCTAGACGACGGGGACACCTAGACAATGAGCAGTTCTTC. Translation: CSARRRGHLDNEQFF.

Here the CDR3 reads CATSQQGVNEQFF. The CDR3 coding sequence is TGTGCCACCTCTCAACAGGGGGTGAATGAGCAGTTCTTC. This chain links TRBV24-1 with TRBJ2-1; 8 bases map to TRBD1. Trimming cost V 9 bases and J 7 bases; bases outside gene matches: 7. The CDR3 has 13 residues. From germline, CDR1 is KGHDR and CDR2 SFDVKD.

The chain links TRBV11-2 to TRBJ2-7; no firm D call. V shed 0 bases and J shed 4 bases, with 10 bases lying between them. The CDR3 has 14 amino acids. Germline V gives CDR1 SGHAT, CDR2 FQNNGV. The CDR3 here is CASSLDMGTYEQYF. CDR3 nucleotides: TGTGCCAGCAGCTTAGATATGGGCACGTACGAGCAGTACTTC.

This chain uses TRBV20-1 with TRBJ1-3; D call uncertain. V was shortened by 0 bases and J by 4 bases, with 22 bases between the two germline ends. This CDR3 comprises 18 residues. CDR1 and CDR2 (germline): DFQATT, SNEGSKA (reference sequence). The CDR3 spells CSARDSTKSEVGGNTIYF. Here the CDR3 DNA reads TGCAGTGCTAGAGATTCAACCAAATCTGAGGTGGGCGGAAACACCATATATTTT.

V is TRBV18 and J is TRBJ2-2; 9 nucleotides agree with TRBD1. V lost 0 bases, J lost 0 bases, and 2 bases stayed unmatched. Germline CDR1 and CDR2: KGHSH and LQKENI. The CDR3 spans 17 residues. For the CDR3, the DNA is TGTGCCAGCTCACCACCCGGACAGGGGACGAACACCGGGGAGCTGTTTTTT. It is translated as CASSPPGQGTNTGELFF.

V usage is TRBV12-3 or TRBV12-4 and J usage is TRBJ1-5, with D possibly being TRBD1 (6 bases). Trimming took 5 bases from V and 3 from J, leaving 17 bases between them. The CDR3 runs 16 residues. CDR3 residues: CASSETVGQLNQPQHF. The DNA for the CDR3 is TGTGCCAGCAGTGAAACCGTGGGACAACTCAATCAGCCCCAGCATTTT.

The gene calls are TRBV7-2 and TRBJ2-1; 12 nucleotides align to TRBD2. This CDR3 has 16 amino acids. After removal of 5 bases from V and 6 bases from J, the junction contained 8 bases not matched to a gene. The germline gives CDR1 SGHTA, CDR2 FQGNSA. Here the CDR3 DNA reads TGTGCCAGCAGCCAGTCTAGCGGGAGGGTCCCCAATGAGCAGTTCTTC. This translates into CASSQSSGRVPNEQFF.

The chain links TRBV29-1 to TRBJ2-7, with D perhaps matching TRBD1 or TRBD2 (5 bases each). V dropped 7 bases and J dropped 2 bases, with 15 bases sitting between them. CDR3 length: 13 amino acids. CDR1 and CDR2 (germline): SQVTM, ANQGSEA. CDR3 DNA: TGCAGCGCCCTAAGCGGACAACCCTACGAGCAGTACTTC. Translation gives CSALSGQPYEQYF.

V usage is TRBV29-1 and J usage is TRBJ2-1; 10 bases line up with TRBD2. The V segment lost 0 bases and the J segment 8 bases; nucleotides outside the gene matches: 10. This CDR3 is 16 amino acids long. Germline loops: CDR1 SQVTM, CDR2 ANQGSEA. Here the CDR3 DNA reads TGCAGCGTTGAAGAGAGACTAGCGGGCAGCAGGGATGAGCAGTTCTTC. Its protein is CSVEERLAGSRDEQFF.

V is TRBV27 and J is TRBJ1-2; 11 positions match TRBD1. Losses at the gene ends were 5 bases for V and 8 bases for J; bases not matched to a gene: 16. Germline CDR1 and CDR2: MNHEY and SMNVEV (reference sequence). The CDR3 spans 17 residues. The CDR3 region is CASSGAGTGGILQGYTF. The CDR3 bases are TGTGCCAGCAGTGGAGCGGGGACAGGGGGTATACTGCAGGGCTACACCTTC.

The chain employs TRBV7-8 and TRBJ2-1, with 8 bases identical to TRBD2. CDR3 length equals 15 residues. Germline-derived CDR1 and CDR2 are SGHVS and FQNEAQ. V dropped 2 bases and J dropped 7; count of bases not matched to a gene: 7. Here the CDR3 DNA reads TGTGCCAGCAGCTTAAGAGCGGGAGAGCTGAATGAGCAGTTCTTC. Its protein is CASSLRAGELNEQFF.

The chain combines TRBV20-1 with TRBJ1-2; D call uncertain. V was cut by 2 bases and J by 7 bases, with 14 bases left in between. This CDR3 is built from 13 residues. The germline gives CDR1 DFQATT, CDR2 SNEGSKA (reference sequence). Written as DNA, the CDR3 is TGCAGTGCTAGAAACAGCGGCGTAGGTGGCTACACCTTC. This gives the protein CSARNSGVGGYTF.

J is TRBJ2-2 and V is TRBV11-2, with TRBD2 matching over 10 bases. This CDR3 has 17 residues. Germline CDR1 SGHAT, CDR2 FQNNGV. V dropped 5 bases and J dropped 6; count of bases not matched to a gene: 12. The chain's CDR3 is CASSPHHSGRESGELFF. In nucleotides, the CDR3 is TGTGCCAGCAGCCCCCACCACAGCGGGAGGGAATCCGGGGAGCTGTTTTTT. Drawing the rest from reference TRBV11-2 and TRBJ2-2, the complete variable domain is EAGVAQSPRYKIIEKRQSVAFWCNPISGHATLYWYQQILGQGPKLLIQFQNNGVVDDSQLPKDRFSAERLKGVDSTLKIQPAKLEDSAVYLCASSPHHSGRESGELFFGEGSRLTVL.

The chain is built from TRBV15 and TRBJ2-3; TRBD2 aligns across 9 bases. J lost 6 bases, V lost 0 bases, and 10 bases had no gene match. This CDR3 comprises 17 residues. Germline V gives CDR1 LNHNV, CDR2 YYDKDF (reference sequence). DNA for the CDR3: TGTGCCACCAGCAGAGATCTTTTAGCGGGAGACGTGGATACGCAGTATTTT. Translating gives CATSRDLLAGDVDTQYF.

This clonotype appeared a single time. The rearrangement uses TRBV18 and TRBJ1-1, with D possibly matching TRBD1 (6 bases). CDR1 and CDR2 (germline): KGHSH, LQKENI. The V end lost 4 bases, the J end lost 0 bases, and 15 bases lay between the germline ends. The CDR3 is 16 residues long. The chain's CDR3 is CASSLLPGHLNTEAFF. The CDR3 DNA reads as TGTGCCAGCTCACTACTACCGGGACACCTGAACACTGAAGCTTTCTTT.